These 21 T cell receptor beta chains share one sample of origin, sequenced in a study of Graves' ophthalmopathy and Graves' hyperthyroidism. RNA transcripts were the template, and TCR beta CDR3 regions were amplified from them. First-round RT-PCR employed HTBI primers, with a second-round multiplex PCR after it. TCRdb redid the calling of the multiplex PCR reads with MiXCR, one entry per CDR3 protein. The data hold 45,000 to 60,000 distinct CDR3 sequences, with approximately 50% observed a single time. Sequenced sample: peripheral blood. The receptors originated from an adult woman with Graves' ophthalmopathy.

CDR3 nucleotides: TGTGCCAGCAGCCCTGGGGGGGCCACAGATACGCAGTATTTT. Translating gives CASSPGGATDTQYF. This chain uses TRBV7-3 with TRBJ2-3; TRBD2 is a possible D gene (7 bases). Trimming pared 5 bases from V and 2 bases from J, leaving 11 bases between. The germline gives CDR1 SGHTA, CDR2 FQGTGA. This CDR3 has 14 amino acids.

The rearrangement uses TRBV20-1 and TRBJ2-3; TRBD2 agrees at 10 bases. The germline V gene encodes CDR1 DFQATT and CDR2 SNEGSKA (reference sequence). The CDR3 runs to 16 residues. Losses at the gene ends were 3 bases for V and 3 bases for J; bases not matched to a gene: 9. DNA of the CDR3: TGCAGTGCTAGGCGGCTAGCGGGAGTTGGGACAGATACGCAGTATTTT. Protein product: CSARRLAGVGTDTQYF.

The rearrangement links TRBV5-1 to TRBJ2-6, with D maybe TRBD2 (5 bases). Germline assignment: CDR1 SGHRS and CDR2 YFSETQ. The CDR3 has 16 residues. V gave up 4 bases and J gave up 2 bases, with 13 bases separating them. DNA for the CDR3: TGCGCCAGCAGCCCCAATATCGGGGCTGGGGCCAACGTCCTGACTTTC. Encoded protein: CASSPNIGAGANVLTF.

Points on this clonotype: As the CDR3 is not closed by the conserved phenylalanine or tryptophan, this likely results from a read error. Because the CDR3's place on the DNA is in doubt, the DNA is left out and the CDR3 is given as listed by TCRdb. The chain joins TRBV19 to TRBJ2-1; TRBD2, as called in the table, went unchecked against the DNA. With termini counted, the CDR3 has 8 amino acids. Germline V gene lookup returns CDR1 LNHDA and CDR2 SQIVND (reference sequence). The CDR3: CASSIGSS.

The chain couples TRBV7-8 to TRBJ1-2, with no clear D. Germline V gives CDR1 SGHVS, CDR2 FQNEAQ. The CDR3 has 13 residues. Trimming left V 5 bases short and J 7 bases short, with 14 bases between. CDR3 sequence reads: CASSPTTLTGYTF. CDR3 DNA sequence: TGTGCCAGCAGCCCTACCACTCTGACTGGCTACACCTTC.

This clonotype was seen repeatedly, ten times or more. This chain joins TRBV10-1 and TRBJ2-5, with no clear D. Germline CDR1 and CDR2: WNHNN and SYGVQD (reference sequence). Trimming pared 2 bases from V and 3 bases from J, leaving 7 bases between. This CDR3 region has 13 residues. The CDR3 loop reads CASSETTEETQYF. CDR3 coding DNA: TGCGCCAGCAGTGAGACTACAGAAGAGACCCAGTACTTC.

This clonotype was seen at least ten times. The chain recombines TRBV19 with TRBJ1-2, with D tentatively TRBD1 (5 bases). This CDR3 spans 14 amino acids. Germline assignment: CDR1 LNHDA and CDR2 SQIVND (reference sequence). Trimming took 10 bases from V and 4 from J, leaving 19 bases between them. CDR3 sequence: CATSRGGAGYGYTF. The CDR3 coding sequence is TGTGCCACCTCAAGGGGAGGCGCCGGCTATGGCTACACCTTC. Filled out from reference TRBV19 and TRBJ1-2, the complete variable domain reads DGGITQSPKYLFRKEGQNVTLSCEQNLNHDAMYWYRQDPGQGLRLIYYSQIVNDFQKGDIAEGYSVSREKKESFPLTVTSAQKNPTAFYLCATSRGGAGYGYTFGSGTRLTVV.

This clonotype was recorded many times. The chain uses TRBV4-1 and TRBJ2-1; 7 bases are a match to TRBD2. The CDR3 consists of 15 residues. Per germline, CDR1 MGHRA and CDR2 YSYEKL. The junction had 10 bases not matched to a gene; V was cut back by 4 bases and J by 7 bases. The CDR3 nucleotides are TGCGCCAGCAGCCGAAGCGGGGAGGGCCTGAATGAGCAGTTCTTC. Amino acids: CASSRSGEGLNEQFF.

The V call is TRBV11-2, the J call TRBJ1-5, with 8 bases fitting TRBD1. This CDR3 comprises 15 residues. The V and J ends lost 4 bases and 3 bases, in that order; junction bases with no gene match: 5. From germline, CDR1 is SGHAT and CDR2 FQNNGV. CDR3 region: CASSSGQGANQPQHF. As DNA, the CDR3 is TGTGCCAGCAGCTCGGGGCAGGGGGCCAATCAGCCCCAGCATTTT.

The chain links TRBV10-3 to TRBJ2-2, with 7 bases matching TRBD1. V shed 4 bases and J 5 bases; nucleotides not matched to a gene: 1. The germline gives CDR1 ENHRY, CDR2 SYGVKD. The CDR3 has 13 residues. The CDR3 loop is CAISAQGTGELFF. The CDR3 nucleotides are TGTGCCATCAGTGCACAGGGGACCGGGGAGCTGTTTTTT.

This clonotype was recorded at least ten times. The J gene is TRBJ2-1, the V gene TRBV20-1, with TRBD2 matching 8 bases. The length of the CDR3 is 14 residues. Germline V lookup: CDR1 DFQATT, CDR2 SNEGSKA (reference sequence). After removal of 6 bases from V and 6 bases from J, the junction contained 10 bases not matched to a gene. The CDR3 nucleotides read TGCAGTGCAGATAGCGGGATGGGCCGCAATGAGCAGTTCTTC. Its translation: CSADSGMGRNEQFF.

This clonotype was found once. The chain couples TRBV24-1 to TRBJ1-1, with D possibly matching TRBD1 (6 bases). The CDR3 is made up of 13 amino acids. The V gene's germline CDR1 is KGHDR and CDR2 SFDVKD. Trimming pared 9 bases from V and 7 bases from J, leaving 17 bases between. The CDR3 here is CATSAWGRGEAFF. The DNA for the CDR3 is TGTGCCACCTCAGCATGGGGCAGGGGTGAAGCTTTCTTT.

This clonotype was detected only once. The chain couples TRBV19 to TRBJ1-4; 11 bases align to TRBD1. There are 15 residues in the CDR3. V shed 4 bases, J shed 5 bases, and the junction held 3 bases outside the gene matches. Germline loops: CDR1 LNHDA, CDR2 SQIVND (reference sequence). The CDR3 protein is CASSTGTGGNEKLFF. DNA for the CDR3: TGTGCCAGTAGTACCGGGACAGGGGGAAATGAAAAACTGTTTTTT.

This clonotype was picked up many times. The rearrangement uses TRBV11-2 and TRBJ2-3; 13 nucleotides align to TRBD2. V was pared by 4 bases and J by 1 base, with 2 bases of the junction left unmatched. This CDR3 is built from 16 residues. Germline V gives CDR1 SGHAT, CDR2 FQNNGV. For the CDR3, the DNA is TGTGCCAGCAGCTCGGGGACTAGCGGGGGCACAGATACGCAGTATTTT. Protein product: CASSSGTSGGTDTQYF.

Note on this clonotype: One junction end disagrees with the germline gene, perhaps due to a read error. The CDR3 coding sequence is TGCGCCAGCAGCCAAGGACTAGCGGGAGGGCCAGGTAATGAGCTGTTCTTC. Its protein product is CASSQGLAGGPGNELFF. The V gene is TRBV5-1, the J gene TRBJ2-1; 15 nucleotides line up with TRBD2. CDR3 length: 17 amino acids. Germline CDR1 and CDR2: SGHRS and YFSETQ. The whole variable domain, filled in from reference TRBV5-1 and TRBJ2-1, reads KAGVTQTPRYLIKTRGQQVTLSCSPISGHRSVSWYQQTPGQGLQFLFEYFSETQRNKGNFPGRFSGRQFSNSRSEMNVSTLELGDSALYLCASSQGLAGGPGNELFFGPGTRLTVL.

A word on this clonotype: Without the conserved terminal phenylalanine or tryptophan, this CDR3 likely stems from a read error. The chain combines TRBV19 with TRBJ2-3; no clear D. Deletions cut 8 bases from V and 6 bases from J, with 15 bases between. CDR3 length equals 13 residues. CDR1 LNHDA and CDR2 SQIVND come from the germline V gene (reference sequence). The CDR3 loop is CASGLQVSDTQYV. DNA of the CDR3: TGTGCCAGTGGGTTGCAAGTGAGCGATACGCAGTATGTT.

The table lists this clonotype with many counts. CDR3 sequence reads: CASSSSLETDTQYF. The DNA of the CDR3 is TGTGCCAGCAGTTCCTCCCTGGAAACGGATACGCAGTATTTT. J is TRBJ2-3 and V is TRBV6-2 or TRBV6-3; D call uncertain. The length of the CDR3 is 14 residues. V lost 4 bases to trimming and J lost 6 bases, with 14 bases between them. CDR1 is MNHEY, CDR2 SVGEGT, per germline.

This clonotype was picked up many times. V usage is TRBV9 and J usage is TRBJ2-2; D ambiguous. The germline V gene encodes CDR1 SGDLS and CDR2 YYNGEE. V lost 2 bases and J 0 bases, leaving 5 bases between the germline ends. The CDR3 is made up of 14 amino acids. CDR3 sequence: CASSVQSNTGELFF. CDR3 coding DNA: TGTGCCAGCAGCGTCCAGTCGAACACCGGGGAGCTGTTTTTT. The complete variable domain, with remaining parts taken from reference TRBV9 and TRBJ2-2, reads DSGVTQTPKHLITATGQRVTLRCSPRSGDLSVYWYQQSLDQGLQFLIQYYNGEERAKGNILERFSAQQFPDLHSELNLSSLELGDSALYFCASSVQSNTGELFFGEGSRLTVL.

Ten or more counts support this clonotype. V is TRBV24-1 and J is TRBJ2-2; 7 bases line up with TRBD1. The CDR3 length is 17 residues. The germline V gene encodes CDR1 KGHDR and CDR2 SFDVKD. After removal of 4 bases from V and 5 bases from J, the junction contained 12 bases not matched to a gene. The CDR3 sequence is CATSDPSSTGFTGELFF. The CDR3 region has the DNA TGTGCCACCAGTGACCCTTCCTCGACAGGGTTTACCGGGGAGCTGTTTTTT.

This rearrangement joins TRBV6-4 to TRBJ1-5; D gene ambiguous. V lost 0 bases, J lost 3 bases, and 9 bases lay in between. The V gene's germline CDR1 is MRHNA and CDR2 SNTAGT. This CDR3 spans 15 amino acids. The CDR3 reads CASSDSGIDNQPQHF. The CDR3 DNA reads TGTGCCAGCAGTGACTCTGGGATAGACAATCAGCCCCAGCATTTT.

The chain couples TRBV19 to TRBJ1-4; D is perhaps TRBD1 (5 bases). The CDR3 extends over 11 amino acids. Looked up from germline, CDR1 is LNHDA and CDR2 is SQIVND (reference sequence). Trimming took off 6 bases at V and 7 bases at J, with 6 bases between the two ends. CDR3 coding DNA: TGTGCCAGTAGGCAGGGTGAAAAACTGTTTTTT. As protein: CASRQGEKLFF.